The entry below gives a single T cell receptor (beta chain) sequence along with its context. The antigen is not known. The data are from a study of T cell repertoires in cytomegalovirus infection. On the study more broadly: Researchers turned to recently identified HLA-C-restricted CMV epitopes as well as well-studied HLA-B-restricted ones. Public TCR beta signature analysis indicated the presence of both CMV infection and matching HLA type. General study results and limits: HLA-C-restricted TCR beta clonotypes specific for CMV led the ex vivo response. Totalled public TCR beta family frequency picked out people who carried CMV plus the relevant HLA.

Trimming shortened V by 1 base and J by 1 base, and 1 base separated the two germline ends. The germline CDR1 and CDR2 sequences are SQVTM and ANQGSEA. The CDR3 is 11 amino acids. Using its own MiXCR run on the reads, TCRdb lists one record per CDR3 protein. The sample records 75,000 to 100,000 distinct CDR3 sequences, approximately 32% being singletons. This specimen consisted of CD8+ T cells from cultured PBMCs, obtained from culture after CMV antigen stimulation. This clonotype was sampled from a human donor in good health (CMV status not recorded). Some clones in this sample may be carry-over from other donors' samples. The chain couples TRBV29-1 to TRBJ1-1; D ambiguous. The CDR3 DNA reads TGCAGCGTTGAAGCGAACACTGAAGCTTTCTTT. Protein sequence: CSVEANTEAFF.